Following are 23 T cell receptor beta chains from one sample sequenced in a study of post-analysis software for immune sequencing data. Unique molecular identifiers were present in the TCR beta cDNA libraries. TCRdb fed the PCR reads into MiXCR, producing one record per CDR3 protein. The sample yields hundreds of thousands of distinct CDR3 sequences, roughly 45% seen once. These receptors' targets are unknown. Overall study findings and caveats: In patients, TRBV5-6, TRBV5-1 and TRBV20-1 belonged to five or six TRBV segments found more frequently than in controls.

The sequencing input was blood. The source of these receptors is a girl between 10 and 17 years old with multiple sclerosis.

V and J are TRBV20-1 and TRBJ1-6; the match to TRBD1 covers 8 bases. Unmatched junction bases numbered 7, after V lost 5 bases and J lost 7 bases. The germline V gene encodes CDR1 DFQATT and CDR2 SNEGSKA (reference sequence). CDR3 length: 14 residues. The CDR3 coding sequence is TGCAGTGCTGGCCGGACAGGGCCCAATTCACCCCTCCACTTT. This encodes CSAGRTGPNSPLHF.

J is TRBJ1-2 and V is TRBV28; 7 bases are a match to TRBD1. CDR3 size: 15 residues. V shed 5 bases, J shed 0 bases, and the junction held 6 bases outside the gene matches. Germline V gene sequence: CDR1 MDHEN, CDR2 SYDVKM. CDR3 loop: CASSGQGEPNYGYTF. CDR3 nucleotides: TGTGCCAGCAGTGGGCAGGGGGAACCTAACTATGGCTACACCTTC.

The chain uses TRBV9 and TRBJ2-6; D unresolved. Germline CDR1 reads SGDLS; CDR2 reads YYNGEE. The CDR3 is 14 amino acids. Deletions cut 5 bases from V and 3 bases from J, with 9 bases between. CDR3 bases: TGTGCCAGCAGTCGCTCCTTTGGGGCCAACGTCCTGACTTTC. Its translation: CASSRSFGANVLTF.

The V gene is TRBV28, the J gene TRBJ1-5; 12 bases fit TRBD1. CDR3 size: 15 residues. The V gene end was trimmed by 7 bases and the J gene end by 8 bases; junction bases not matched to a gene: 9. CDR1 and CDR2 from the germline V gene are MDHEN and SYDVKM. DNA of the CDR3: TGTGCCAGCACCTCTAGGGGACAGGGGGCGAAGCCCCAGCATTTT. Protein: CASTSRGQGAKPQHF.

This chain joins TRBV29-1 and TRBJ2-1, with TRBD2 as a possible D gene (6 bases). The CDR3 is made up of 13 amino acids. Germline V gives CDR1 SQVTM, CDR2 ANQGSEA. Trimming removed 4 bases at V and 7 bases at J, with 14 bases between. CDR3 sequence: CSVGGLALNEQFF. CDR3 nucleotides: TGCAGCGTTGGCGGGCTAGCGTTGAATGAGCAGTTCTTC.

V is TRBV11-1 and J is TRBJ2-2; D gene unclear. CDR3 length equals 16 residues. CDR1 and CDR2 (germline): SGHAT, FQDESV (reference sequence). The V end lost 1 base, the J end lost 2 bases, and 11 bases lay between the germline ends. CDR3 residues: CASSLGAVVNTGELFF. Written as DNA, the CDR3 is TGTGCCAGCAGCTTAGGCGCGGTTGTTAACACCGGGGAGCTGTTTTTT.

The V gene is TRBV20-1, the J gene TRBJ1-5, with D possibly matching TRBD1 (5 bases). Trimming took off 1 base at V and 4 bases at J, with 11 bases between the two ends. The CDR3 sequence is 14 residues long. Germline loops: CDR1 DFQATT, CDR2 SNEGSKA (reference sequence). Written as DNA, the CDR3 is TGCAGTGCTAGAGGAGGGGAGGGGAATCAGCCCCAGCATTTT. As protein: CSARGGEGNQPQHF.

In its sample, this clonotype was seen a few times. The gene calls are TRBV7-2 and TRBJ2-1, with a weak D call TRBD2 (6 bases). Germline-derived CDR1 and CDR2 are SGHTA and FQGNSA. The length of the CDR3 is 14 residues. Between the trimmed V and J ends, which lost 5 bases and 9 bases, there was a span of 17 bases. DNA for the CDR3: TGTGCCAGCAGCCCGGGACTGGCGGCGGGTGAGCAGTTCTTC. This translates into CASSPGLAAGEQFF. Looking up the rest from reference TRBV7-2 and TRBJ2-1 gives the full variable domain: GAGVSQSPSNKVTEKGKDVELRCDPISGHTALYWYRQSLGQGLEFLIYFQGNSAPDKSGLPSDRFSAERTGGSVSTLTIQRTQQEDSAVYLCASSPGLAAGEQFFGPGTRLTVL.

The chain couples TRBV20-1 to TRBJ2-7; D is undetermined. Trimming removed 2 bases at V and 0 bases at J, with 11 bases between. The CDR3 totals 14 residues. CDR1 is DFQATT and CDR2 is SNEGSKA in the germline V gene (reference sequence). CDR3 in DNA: TGCAGTGCTAGATTCCGTCGAGACTCCTACGAGCAGTACTTC. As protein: CSARFRRDSYEQYF.

CDR3 region: CASSYLGDRGFGGYTF. The DNA for the CDR3 is TGTGCCAGCAGTTACCTTGGGGACAGGGGGTTTGGGGGCTACACCTTC. The chain has TRBV6-6 and TRBJ1-2; 11 positions match TRBD1. With 2 bases clipped from V and 8 bases from J, the junction kept 10 bases outside the gene matches. In germline, CDR1 is MNHNY, CDR2 SVGAGI (reference sequence). This CDR3 has 16 amino acids.

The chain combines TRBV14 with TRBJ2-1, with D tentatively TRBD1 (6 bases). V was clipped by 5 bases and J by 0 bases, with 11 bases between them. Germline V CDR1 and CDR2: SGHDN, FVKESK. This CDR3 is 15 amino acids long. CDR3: CASSSGVSSYNEQFF. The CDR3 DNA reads TGTGCCAGCAGCTCAGGGGTCAGCTCCTACAATGAGCAGTTCTTC.

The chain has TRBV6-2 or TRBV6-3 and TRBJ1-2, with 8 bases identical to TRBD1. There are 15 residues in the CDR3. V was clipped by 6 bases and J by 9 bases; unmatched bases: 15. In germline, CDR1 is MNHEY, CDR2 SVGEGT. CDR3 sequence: CASRAGQVPHLSYTF. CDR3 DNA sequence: TGTGCCAGCAGAGCGGGACAGGTCCCTCACCTGAGCTACACCTTC.

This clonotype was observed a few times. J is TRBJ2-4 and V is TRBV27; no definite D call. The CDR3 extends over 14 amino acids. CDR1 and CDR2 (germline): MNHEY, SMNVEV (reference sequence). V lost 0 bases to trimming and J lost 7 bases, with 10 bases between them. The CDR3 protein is CASSLSSPGNIQYF. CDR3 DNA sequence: TGTGCCAGCAGTTTATCGTCCCCGGGCAACATTCAGTACTTC.

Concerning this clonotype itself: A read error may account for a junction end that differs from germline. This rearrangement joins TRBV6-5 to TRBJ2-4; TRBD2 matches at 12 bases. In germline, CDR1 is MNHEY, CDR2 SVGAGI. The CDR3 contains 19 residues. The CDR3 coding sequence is TGTGCCAGCAGTTACTCGTGGACTAGCGGGACCTTAGCCAACAACATTCAGTACTTC. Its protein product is CASSYSWTSGTLANNIQYF.

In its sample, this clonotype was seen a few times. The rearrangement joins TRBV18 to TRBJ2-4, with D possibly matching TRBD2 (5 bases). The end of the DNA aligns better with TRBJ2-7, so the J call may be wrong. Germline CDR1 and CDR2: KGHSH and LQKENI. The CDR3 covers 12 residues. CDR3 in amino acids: CASSRDYSEQYF. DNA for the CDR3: TGTGCCAGCTCGAGGGATTATAGCGAGCAGTACTTC.

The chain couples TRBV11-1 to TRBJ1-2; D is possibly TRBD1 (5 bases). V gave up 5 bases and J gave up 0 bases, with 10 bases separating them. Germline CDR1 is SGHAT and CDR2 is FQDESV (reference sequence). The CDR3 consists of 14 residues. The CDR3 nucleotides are TGTGCCAGCAGCGGGACGGTTACTAACTATGGCTACACCTTC. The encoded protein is CASSGTVTNYGYTF.

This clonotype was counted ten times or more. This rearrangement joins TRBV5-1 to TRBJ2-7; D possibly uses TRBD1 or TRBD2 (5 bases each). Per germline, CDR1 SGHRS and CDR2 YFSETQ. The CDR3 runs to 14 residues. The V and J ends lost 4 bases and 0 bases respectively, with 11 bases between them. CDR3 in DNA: TGCGCCAGCAGCCCGGGACGTAGCTCCTACGAGCAGTACTTC. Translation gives CASSPGRSSYEQYF.

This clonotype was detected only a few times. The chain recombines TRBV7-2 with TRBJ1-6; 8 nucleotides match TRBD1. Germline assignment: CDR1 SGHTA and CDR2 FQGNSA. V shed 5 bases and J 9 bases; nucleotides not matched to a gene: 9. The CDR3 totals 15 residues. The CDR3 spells CASSGGQVFGSPLHF. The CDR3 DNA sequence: TGTGCCAGCAGCGGGGGACAGGTGTTTGGTTCACCCCTCCACTTT.

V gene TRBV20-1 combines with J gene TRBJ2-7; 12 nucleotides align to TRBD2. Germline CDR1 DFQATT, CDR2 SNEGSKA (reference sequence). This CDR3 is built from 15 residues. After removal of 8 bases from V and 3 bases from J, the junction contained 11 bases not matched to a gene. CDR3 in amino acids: CSSDVGTSGYYEQYF. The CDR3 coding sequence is TGCAGTTCAGACGTGGGGACTAGCGGGTACTACGAGCAGTACTTC.

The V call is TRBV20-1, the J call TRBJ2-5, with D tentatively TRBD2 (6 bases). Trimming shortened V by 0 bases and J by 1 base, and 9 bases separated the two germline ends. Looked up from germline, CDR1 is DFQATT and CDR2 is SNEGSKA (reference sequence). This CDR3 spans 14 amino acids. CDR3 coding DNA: TGCAGTGCTAGAGATACTAGCCCCCAAGAGACCCAGTACTTC. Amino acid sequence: CSARDTSPQETQYF.

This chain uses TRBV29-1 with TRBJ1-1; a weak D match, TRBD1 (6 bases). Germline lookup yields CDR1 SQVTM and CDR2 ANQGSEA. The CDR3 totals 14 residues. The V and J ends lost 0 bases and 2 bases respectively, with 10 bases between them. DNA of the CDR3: TGCAGCGTTGAAGATGTGGGACAAAACACTGAAGCTTTCTTT. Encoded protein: CSVEDVGQNTEAFF.

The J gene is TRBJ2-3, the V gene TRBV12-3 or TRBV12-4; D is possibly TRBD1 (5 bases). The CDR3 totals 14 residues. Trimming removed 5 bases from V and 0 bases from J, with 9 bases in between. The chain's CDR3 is CASSRRVSTDTQYF. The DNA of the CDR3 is TGTGCCAGCAGTCGCAGGGTTAGCACAGATACGCAGTATTTT.

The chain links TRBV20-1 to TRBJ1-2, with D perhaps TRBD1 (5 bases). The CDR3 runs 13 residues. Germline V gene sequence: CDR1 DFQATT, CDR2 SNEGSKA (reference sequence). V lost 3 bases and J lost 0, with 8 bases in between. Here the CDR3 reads CSASAGANYGYTF. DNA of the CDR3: TGCAGTGCTAGTGCGGGGGCTAACTATGGCTACACCTTC.